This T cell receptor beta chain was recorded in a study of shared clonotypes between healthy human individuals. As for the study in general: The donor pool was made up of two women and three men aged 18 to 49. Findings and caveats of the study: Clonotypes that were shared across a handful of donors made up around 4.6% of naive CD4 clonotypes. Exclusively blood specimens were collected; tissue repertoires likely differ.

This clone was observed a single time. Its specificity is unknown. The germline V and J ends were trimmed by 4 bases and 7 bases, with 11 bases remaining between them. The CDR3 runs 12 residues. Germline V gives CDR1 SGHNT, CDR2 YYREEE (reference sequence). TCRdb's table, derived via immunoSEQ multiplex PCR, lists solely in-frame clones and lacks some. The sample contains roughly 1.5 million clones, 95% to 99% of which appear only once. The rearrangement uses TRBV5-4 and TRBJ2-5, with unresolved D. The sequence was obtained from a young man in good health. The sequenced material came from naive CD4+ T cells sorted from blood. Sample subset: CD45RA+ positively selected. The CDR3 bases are TGTGCCAGCAGCGCACGGGTGGGGACCCAGTACTTC. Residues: CASSARVGTQYF.